The 3 T cell receptor beta chains presented below share a single source sample, sequenced in a study of T cells in Graves' hyperthyroidism and ophthalmopathy. Amplification targeted TCR beta CDR3 regions from RNA transcripts. TCR CDR3 underwent first-round RT-PCR with the HTBI primer set. MiXCR, run by TCRdb on the multiplex PCR reads, gives a single entry per CDR3 protein. The sample holds fewer than 400,000 distinct CDR3 sequences, 25% seen once. Sequencing was carried out using blood. The receptors shown here come from a man aged 50 to 59 with Graves' hyperthyroidism.

The rearrangement joins TRBV3-1 to TRBJ2-2; a possible D gene is TRBD1 (6 bases). The CDR3 is made up of 15 amino acids. The germline gives CDR1 LGHDT, CDR2 YNNKEL (reference sequence). V dropped 4 bases and J dropped 0 bases, with 9 bases sitting between them. The CDR3 DNA reads as TGTGCCAGCAGCCGGACAGACCCGAACACCGGGGAGCTGTTTTTT. Amino acids: CASSRTDPNTGELFF.

The chain joins TRBV7-8 to TRBJ2-2; D remains ambiguous. This CDR3 is 13 amino acids long. V gave up 5 bases and J gave up 10 bases, with 14 bases separating them. Per germline, CDR1 SGHVS and CDR2 FQNEAQ. CDR3 bases: TGTGCCAGCAGCCCCAACTTGAGCCCGGAGCTGTTTTTT. This codes for CASSPNLSPELFF.

This sequence joins TRBV6-1 and TRBJ2-5; no clear D. The CDR3 is 15 residues long. V lost 6 bases and J lost 1, with 15 bases in between. Looked up from germline, CDR1 is MNHNS and CDR2 is SASEGT. DNA for the CDR3: TGTGCCAGCAGACTGTATCAGCGACCCCAAGAGACCCAGTACTTC. It yields the protein CASRLYQRPQETQYF.